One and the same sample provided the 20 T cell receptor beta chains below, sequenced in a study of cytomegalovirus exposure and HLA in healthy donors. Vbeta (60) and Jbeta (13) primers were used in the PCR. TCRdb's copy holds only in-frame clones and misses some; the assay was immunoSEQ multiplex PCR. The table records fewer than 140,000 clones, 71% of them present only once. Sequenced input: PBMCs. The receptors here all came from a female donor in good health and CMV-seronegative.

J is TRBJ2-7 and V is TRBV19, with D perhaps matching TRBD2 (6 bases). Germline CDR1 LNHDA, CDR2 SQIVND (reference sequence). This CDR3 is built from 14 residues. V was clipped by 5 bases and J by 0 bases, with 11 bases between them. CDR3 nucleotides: TGTGCCAGTAGTCTCAGGAGGGACTCCTACGAGCAGTACTTC. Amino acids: CASSLRRDSYEQYF.

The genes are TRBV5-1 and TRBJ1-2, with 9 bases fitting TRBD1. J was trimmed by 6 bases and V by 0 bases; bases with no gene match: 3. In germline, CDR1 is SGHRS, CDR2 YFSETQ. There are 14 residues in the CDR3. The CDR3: CASSLDRGQDGYTF. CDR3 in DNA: TGCGCCAGCAGCTTGGACAGGGGGCAGGATGGCTACACCTTC.

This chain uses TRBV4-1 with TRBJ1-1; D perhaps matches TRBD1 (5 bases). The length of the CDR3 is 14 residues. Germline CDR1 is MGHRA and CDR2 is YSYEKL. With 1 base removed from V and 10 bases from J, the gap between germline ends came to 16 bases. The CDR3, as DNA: TGCGCCAGCAGCCAAGGCGGTGGGGCGGACGGAGCTTTCTTT. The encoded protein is CASSQGGGADGAFF.

The CDR3 DNA reads as TGTGCCACCAGCAGAGTGCGAGGCGAGCAGTACTTC. Protein sequence: CATSRVRGEQYF. The chain is built from TRBV15 and TRBJ2-7; D ambiguous. V lost 1 base and J 6 bases, leaving 7 bases between the germline ends. The germline V gene encodes CDR1 LNHNV and CDR2 YYDKDF (reference sequence). CDR3 size: 12 residues.

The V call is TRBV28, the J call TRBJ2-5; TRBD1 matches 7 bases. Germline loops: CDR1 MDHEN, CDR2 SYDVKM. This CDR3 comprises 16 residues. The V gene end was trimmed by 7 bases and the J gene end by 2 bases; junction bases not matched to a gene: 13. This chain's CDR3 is CASTLQRPGQQETQYF. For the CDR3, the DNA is TGTGCCAGCACCCTTCAGCGTCCGGGACAGCAAGAGACCCAGTACTTC.

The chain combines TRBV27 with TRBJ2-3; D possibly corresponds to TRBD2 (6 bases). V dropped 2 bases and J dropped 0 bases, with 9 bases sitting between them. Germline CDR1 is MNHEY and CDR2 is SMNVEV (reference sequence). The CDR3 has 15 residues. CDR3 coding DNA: TGTGCCAGCAGTTTAATCGGGGGAAGCACAGATACGCAGTATTTT. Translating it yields CASSLIGGSTDTQYF.

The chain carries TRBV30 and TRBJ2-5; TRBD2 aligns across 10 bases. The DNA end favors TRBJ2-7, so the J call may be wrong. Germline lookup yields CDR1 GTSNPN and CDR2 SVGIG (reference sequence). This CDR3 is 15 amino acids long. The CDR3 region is CAWSSGLATTYEQYF. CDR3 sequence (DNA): TGTGCCTGGAGTTCGGGACTAGCGACAACCTACGAGCAGTACTTC.

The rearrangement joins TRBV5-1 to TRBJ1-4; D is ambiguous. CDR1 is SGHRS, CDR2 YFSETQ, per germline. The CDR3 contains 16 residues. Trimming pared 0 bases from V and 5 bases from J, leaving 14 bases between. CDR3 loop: CASSLGEGPLNEKLFF. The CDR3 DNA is TGCGCCAGCAGCTTGGGAGAGGGCCCTCTAAATGAAAAACTGTTTTTT.

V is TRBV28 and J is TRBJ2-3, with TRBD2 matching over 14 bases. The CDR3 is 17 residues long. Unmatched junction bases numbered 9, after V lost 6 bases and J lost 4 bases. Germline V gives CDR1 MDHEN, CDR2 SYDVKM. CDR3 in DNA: TGTGCCAGCAGCCGACTAGCGGGAGGGCGGGATGCAGATACGCAGTATTTT. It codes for CASSRLAGGRDADTQYF.

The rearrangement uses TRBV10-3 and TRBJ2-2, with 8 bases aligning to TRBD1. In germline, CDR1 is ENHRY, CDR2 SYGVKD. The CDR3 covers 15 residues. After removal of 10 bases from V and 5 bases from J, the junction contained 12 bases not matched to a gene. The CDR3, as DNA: TGTGCCACCAGGGGACCGACAGGGGAAACCGGGGAGCTGTTTTTT. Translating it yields CATRGPTGETGELFF.

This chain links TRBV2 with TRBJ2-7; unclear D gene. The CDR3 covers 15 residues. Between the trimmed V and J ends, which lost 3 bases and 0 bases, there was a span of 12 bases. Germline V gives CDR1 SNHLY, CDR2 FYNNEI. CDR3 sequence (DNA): TGTGCCAGCAGTGATAGAGAGGCCTTCTCCTACGAGCAGTACTTC. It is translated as CASSDREAFSYEQYF.

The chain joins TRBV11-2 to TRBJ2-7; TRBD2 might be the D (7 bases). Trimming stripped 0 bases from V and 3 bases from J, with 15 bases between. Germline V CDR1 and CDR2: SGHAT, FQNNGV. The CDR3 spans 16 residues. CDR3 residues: CASSLEGGTSFYEQYF. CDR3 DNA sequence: TGTGCCAGCAGCTTAGAGGGAGGGACATCCTTCTACGAGCAGTACTTC.

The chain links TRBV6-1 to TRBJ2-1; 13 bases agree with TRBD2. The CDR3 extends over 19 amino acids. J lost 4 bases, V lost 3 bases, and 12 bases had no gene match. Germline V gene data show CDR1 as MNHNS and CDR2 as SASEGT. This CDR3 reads CASSDRGRTSGSSYNEQFF. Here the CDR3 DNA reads TGTGCCAGCAGTGACCGCGGGCGGACTAGCGGGAGCTCTTACAATGAGCAGTTCTTC.

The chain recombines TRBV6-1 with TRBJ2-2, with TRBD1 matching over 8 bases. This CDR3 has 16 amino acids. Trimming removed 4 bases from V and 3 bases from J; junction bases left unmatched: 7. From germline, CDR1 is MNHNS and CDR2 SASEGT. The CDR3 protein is CASSGLQGGYTGELFF. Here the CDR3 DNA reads TGTGCCAGCAGTGGACTACAGGGGGGCTACACCGGGGAGCTGTTTTTT.

This CDR3 is CASTSGRGGYEQYF. The CDR3 DNA follows: TGTGCCAGCACTAGCGGGAGAGGGGGCTACGAGCAGTACTTC. The V gene is TRBV5-4, the J gene TRBJ2-7; 10 nucleotides align to TRBD2. CDR1 and CDR2 from the germline V gene are SGHNT and YYREEE (reference sequence). The CDR3 runs to 14 residues. The J segment lost 3 bases and the V segment lost 6 bases, leaving 6 bases of the junction unmatched.

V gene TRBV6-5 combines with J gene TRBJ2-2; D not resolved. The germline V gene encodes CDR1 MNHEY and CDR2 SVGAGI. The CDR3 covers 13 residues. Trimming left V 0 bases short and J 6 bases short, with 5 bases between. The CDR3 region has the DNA TGTGCCAGCAGTTACTCGAGCCCCGGGGAGCTGTTTTTT. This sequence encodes CASSYSSPGELFF.

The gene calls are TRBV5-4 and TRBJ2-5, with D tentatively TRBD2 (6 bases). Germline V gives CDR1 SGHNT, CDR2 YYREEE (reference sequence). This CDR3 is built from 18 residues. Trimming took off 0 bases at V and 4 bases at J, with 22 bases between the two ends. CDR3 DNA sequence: TGTGCCAGCAGCTTGGCGTTATCCGGGAGTATGGGAGGAGAGACCCAGTACTTC. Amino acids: CASSLALSGSMGGETQYF.

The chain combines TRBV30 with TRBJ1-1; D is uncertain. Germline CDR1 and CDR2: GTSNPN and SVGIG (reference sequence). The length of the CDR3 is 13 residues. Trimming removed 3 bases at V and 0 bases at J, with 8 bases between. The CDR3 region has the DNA TGTGCCTGGAGAGCTCGGGTGAACACTGAAGCTTTCTTT. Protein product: CAWRARVNTEAFF.

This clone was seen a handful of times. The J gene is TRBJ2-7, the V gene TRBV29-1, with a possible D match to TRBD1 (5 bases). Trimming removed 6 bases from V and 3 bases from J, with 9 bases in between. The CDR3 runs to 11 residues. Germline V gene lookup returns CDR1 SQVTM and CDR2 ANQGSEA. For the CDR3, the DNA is TGCAGCGTGAAGGGGCACTACGAGCAGTACTTC. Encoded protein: CSVKGHYEQYF.

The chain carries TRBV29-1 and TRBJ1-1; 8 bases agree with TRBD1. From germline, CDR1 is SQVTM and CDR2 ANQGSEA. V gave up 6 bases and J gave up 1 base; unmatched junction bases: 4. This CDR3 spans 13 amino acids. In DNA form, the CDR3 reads TGCAGCGTCAACAGGGGGGGGAACACTGAAGCTTTCTTT. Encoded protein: CSVNRGGNTEAFF.